The clone carrying this TCR beta chain was recorded a few times. What it binds is not known. Likely unrecorded immune exposures existed in these nominally healthy donors. These data originate in a study of cytomegalovirus exposure and HLA in healthy donors. Overall study results and limits: Rare TCR sequences predominated, though certain public TCRs were found in many donors.

The primer mix had 60 Vbeta and 13 Jbeta primers. How the authors handled the data: The count from a later analysis was some 81 million unique TCR beta chains, about 10 million of them shared. TCRdb's table, derived via immunoSEQ multiplex PCR, lists solely in-frame clones and lacks some. Clone size and the V and J calls come from that table; the DNA yielded D and trimming. The sample lists about 170,000 clones; around 80% were seen once. The ends were cut back, 3 bases at V and 4 bases at J, with 18 bases in the middle. The CDR3 loop spans 17 amino acids. CDR1 and CDR2 (germline): MGHDK, SYGVNS. The source of this sequence is a young woman in good health and CMV-seropositive. The sample consisted of PBMCs. The genes are TRBV25-1 and TRBJ2-2; tentatively, D is TRBD2 (6 bases). CDR3 bases: TGTGCCAGCAGTGACCCCGGAGGGTTAAGTAGCACCGGGGAGCTGTTTTTT. Translating gives CASSDPGGLSSTGELFF.